The 3 T cell receptor beta chains in this list originate from one sample, sequenced in a study of vaccination effects on CD4 cells after COVID-19. These receptors are not linked to any known antigen. This table comes from immunoSEQ multiplex PCR, and its TCRdb copy is limited to in-frame clones, with some not included. The profile shows tens of thousands of clones, roughly 69% of them singletons. Pools of viral peptides were used by the ViraFEST assay to expand antigen-specific CD4+ T cells ahead of sequencing. Having been cultured for around ten days, the cells underwent CD4+ T cell isolation. According to PCR results, the person was infected with SARS-CoV-2 between March and December 2020. The sequencing here drew on CD4+ T cells from PBMCs cultured with a peptide pool, taken before COVID-19 vaccination. The receptor set was obtained from a human donor who had a prior SARS-CoV-2 infection.

This clone was counted only a few times. This sequence joins TRBV29-1 and TRBJ2-5; 9 bases are shared with TRBD1. The trim removed 7 bases at V and 4 bases at J, leaving 7 bases unmatched. The CDR3 totals 13 residues. Looked up from germline, CDR1 is SQVTM and CDR2 is ANQGSEA. The DNA of the CDR3 is TGCAGCGCCAAAGACAGGGGGAGAGAGACCCAGTACTTC. The encoded protein is CSAKDRGRETQYF.

This rearrangement joins TRBV9 to TRBJ1-2; D uncertain. The CDR3 sequence is 14 residues long. Germline CDR1 and CDR2: SGDLS and YYNGEE. V gave up 3 bases and J gave up 2 bases, with 11 bases separating them. The CDR3 DNA reads as TGTGCCAGCAGCGCAACGACCTACAACTATGGCTACACCTTC. This gives the protein CASSATTYNYGYTF.

This chain links TRBV4-3 with TRBJ2-3; D is perhaps TRBD2 (5 bases). V lost 0 bases to trimming and J lost 2 bases, with 15 bases between them. Germline CDR1 LGHNA, CDR2 YSLEER. This CDR3 contains 17 residues. The CDR3 DNA sequence: TGCGCCAGCAGCCAAGATCCGCGGGTGTGGGACACAGATACGCAGTATTTT. It translates to CASSQDPRVWDTDTQYF.